The subject of this entry is one TCR beta chain. Antigen unknown. The CDR3 length is 15 residues. The germline gives CDR1 LGHNA, CDR2 YNFKEQ. The V end lost 0 bases, the J end lost 5 bases, and 8 bases lay between the germline ends. Sequenced by immunoSEQ multiplex PCR; TCRdb stores in-frame clones only, minus some. Here the sample spans fewer than 8,500 clones, nearly 98% being singletons. This entry is derived from a study of T cell clonotyping in hematopoietic cell transplantation. Regarding the study as a whole: Few recipient clonotypes overlapped donors; over 95% were de novo at given depth. After transplant, recipient diversity fell while pathologically expanded clonotypes grew through day 180.

Time point specified: recipient sample about 28 days before transplant, after cytoreduction. Recipient blood drawn about 28 days pretransplant and days 30, 100, 180 after. Sequenced material: peripheral blood mononuclear cells, taken before stem cell transplant. The V call is TRBV4-2, the J call TRBJ1-6; no firm D call. This TCR derives from a man in his 70s with acute myeloid leukemia. Some clones in this sample may be carry-over from other donors' samples. The CDR3 DNA sequence: TGTGCCAGCAGCCAAGATTCAACTGATAATTCACCCCTCCACTTT. Protein sequence: CASSQDSTDNSPLHF.